The 2 T cell receptor beta chains presented below share a single source sample, sequenced in a study of PD-L1 blockade in urothelial cancer. The protocol was immunoSEQ multiplex PCR, while the TCRdb copy is restricted to in-frame clones and leaves out a portion. The sample carries 80,000 to 130,000 clones, about 90% recorded once. The sequencing here drew on PBMCs, taken around atezolizumab (anti-PD-L1) treatment. These receptors came from a woman over 75 with urothelial cancer.

This chain uses TRBV27 with TRBJ2-1, with TRBD2 as a possible D gene (6 bases). V lost 5 bases and J 7 bases, leaving 18 bases between the germline ends. The CDR3 sequence is 15 residues long. From germline, CDR1 is MNHEY and CDR2 SMNVEV (reference sequence). The CDR3 sequence is CASSPKAGTANEQFF. The CDR3 nucleotides read TGTGCCAGCAGTCCGAAAGCCGGGACTGCAAATGAGCAGTTCTTC.

The J gene is TRBJ2-1, the V gene TRBV5-4; D remains ambiguous. Between the trimmed V and J ends, which lost 3 bases and 3 bases, there was a span of 10 bases. The V gene's germline CDR1 is SGHNT and CDR2 YYREEE (reference sequence). The CDR3 runs to 14 residues. CDR3 nucleotides: TGTGCCAGCAGCTCTACGGTAAACTACAATGAGCAGTTCTTC. Protein sequence: CASSSTVNYNEQFF.